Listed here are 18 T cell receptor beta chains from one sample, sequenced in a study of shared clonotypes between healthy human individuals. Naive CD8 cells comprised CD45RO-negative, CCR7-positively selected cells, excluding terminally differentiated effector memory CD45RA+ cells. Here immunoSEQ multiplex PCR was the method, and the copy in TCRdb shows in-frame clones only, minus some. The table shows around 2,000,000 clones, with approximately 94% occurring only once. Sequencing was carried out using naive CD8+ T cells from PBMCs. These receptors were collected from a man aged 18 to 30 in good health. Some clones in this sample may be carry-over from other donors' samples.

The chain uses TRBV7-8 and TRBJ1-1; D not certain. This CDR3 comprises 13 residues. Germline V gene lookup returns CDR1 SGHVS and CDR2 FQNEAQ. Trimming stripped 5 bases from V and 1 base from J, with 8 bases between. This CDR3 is CASSHESNTEAFF. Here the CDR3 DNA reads TGTGCCAGCAGCCATGAGTCGAACACTGAAGCTTTCTTT.

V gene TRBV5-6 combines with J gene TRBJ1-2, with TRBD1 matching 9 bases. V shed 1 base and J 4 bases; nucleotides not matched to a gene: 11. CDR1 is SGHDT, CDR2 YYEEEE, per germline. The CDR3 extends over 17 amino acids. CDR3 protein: CASSLTGWGTGFYGYTF. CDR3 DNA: TGTGCCAGCAGCTTGACTGGCTGGGGGACAGGGTTCTATGGCTACACCTTC.

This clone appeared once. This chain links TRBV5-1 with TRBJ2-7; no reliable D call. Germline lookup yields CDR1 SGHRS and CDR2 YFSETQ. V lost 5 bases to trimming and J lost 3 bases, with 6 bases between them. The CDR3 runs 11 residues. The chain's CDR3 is CASRNLYEQYF. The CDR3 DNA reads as TGCGCCAGCAGAAACCTCTACGAGCAGTACTTC.

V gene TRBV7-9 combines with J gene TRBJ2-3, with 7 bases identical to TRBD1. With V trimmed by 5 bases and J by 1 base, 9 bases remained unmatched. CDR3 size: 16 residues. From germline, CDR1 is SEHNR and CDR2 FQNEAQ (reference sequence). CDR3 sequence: CASSPTRDRGTDTQYF. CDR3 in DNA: TGTGCCAGCAGCCCGACTCGAGACAGGGGCACAGATACGCAGTATTTT.

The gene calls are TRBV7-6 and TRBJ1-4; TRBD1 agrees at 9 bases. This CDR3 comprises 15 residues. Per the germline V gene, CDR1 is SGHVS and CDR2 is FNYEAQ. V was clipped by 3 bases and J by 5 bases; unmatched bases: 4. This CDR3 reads CASSFTTGGNEKLFF. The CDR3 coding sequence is TGTGCCAGCAGCTTCACGACAGGGGGGAATGAAAAACTGTTTTTT. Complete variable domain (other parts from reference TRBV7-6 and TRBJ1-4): GAGVSQSPRYKVTKRGQDVALRCDPISGHVSLYWYRQALGQGPEFLTYFNYEAQQDKSGLPNDRFSAERPEGSISTLTIQRTEQRDSAMYRCASSFTTGGNEKLFFGSGTQLSVL.

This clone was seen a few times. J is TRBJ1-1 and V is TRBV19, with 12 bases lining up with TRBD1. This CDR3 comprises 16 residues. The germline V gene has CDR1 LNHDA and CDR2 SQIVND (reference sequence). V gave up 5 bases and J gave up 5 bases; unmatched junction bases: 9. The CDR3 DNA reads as TGTGCCAGTAGTCCCGGGACAGGGGGCCGGGAAACTGAAGCTTTCTTT. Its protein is CASSPGTGGRETEAFF.

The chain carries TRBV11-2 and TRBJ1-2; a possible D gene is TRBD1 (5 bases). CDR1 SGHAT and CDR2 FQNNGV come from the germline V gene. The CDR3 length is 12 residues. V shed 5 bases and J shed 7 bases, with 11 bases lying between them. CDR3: CASSVRGSGYTF. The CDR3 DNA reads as TGTGCCAGCAGCGTGCGGGGGTCTGGCTACACCTTC.

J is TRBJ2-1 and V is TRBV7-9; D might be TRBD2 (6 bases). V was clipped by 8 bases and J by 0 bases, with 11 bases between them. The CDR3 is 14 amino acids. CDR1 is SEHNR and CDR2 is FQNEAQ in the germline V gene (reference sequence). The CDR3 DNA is TGTGCCAGCGGGCGGGAAAGCTCCTACAATGAGCAGTTCTTC. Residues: CASGRESSYNEQFF.

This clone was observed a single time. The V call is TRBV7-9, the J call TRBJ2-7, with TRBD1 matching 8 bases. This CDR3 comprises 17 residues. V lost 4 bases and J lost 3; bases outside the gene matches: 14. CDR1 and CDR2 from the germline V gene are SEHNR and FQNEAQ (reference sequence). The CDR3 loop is CASSSDMPQGALYEQYF. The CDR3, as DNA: TGTGCCAGCAGCTCAGACATGCCCCAGGGGGCCCTCTACGAGCAGTACTTC.

The CDR3 loop reads CASSQVNTSGEPGGNIQYF. The CDR3 region has the DNA TGCGCCAGCAGCCAAGTTAATACTAGCGGGGAGCCAGGGGGGAACATTCAGTACTTC. This chain uses TRBV4-3 with TRBJ2-4; 10 positions match TRBD2. Germline V gene lookup returns CDR1 LGHNA and CDR2 YSLEER. This CDR3 region has 19 residues. With V trimmed by 1 base and J by 7 bases, 16 bases remained unmatched.

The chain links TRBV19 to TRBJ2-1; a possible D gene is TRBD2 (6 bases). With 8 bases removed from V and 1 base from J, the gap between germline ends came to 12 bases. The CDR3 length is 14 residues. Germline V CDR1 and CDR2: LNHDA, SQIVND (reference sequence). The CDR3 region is CASAPGGSYNEQFF. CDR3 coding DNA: TGTGCCAGTGCCCCTGGGGGGTCCTACAATGAGCAGTTCTTC. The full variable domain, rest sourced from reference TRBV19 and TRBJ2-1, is DGGITQSPKYLFRKEGQNVTLSCEQNLNHDAMYWYRQDPGQGLRLIYYSQIVNDFQKGDIAEGYSVSREKKESFPLTVTSAQKNPTAFYLCASAPGGSYNEQFFGPGTRLTVL.

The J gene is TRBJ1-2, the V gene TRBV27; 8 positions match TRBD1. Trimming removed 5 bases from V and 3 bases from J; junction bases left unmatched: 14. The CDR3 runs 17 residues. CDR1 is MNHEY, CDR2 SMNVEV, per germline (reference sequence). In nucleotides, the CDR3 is TGTGCCAGCAGTCAATACCACTCAGGGGGCTGGGACTATGGCTACACCTTC. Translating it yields CASSQYHSGGWDYGYTF.

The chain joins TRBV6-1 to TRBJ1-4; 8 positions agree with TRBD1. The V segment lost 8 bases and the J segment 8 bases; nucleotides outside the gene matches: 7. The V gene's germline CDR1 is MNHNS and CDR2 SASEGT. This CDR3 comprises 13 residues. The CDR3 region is CASAEHRGEKLFF. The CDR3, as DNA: TGTGCCAGCGCCGAACACAGGGGGGAAAAACTGTTTTTT.

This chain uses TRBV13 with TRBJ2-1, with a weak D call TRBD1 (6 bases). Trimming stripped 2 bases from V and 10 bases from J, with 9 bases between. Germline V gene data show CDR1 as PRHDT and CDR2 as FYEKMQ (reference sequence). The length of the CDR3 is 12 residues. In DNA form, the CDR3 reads TGTGCCAGCAGCTTACTGGACAGAGAGCAGTTCTTC. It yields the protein CASSLLDREQFF.

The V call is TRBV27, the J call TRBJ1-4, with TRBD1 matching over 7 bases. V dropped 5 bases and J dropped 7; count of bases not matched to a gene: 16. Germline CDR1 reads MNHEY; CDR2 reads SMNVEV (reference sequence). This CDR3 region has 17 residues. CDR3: CASSPGTVWAGFEKLFF. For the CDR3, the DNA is TGTGCCAGCAGTCCAGGGACAGTTTGGGCGGGATTTGAAAAACTGTTTTTT.

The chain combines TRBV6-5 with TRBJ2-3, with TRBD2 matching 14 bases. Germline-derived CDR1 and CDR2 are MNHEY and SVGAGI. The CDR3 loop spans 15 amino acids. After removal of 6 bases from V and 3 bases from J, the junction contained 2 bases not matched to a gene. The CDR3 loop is CASRWTSGGTDTQYF. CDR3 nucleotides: TGTGCCAGCAGGTGGACTAGCGGGGGGACAGATACGCAGTATTTT.

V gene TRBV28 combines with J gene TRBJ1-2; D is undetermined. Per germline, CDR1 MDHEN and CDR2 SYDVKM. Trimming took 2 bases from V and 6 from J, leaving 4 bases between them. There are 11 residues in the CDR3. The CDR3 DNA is TGTGCCAGCAGTTTAAGTAATGGCTACACCTTC. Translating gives CASSLSNGYTF.

In DNA form, the CDR3 reads TGTGCCAGCAGCTCGATAGGGTATGGCTACACCTTC. Amino acids: CASSSIGYGYTF. The V call is TRBV5-6, the J call TRBJ1-2; D gene ambiguous. The CDR3 loop spans 12 amino acids. Trimming took 3 bases from V and 5 from J, leaving 8 bases between them. Looked up from germline, CDR1 is SGHDT and CDR2 is YYEEEE.